The 32 T cell receptor beta chains reported below all come from one sample, sequenced in a study of CD8+ T cells in alopecia areata. As the sequencing template, cDNA was produced by extracting RNA and reverse transcribing it. TCRdb's table, derived via immunoSEQ multiplex PCR, lists solely in-frame clones and lacks some. Counted here are about 150,000 clones, around half occurring once; the ten biggest clones make up more than 15%. Treatment here: oral pan-JAK inhibitor, 5-10 mg twice daily. Sequencing was performed on CD8+ T cells sorted from blood, taken at week 4, from a patient treated with tofacitinib. These receptors all stem from a human donor with alopecia areata.

The CDR3 is CASSVGLAGTYEQYF. The CDR3 nucleotides read TGTGCCAGCAGCGTGGGACTAGCGGGGACCTACGAGCAGTACTTC. The chain couples TRBV9 to TRBJ2-7; the match to TRBD2 covers 13 bases. Germline loops: CDR1 SGDLS, CDR2 YYNGEE. CDR3 length: 15 residues. J was trimmed by 2 bases and V by 2 bases; bases with no gene match: 1.

This clone was detected a few times. CDR3 in amino acids: CASKASGAPSYNEQFF. CDR3 nucleotides: TGTGCCAGCAAGGCAAGCGGGGCCCCTTCCTACAATGAGCAGTTCTTC. The chain links TRBV2 to TRBJ2-1, with 7 bases lining up with TRBD2. The length of the CDR3 is 16 residues. Germline V CDR1 and CDR2: SNHLY, FYNNEI. The V gene end was trimmed by 7 bases and the J gene end by 1 base; junction bases not matched to a gene: 10.

The V and J genes are TRBV27 and TRBJ2-5; TRBD1 or TRBD2 may be the D gene (6 bases each). Germline V gene lookup returns CDR1 MNHEY and CDR2 SMNVEV (reference sequence). The V gene lost 3 bases and the J gene lost 5 bases, with 13 bases spanning the gap. The CDR3 is made up of 14 amino acids. In DNA, the CDR3 is TGTGCCAGCAGTTTGGTCGGGGGCGGGGAGACCCAGTACTTC. It encodes CASSLVGGGETQYF.

The chain links TRBV2 to TRBJ1-6, with 10 bases identical to TRBD1. Losses at the gene ends were 8 bases for V and 12 bases for J; bases not matched to a gene: 10. The CDR3 has 14 residues. CDR1 is SNHLY, CDR2 FYNNEI, per germline. The CDR3 DNA sequence: TGTGCCAGCGAAAATGGACAGGGGGTTGAACCCCTCCACTTT. Translating it yields CASENGQGVEPLHF.

This chain uses TRBV2 with TRBJ2-7; no reliable D call. Germline V lookup: CDR1 SNHLY, CDR2 FYNNEI. This CDR3 is built from 15 residues. The V gene lost 1 base and the J gene lost 0 bases, with 10 bases spanning the gap. The CDR3 spells CASSEGTVLSYEQYF. CDR3 sequence (DNA): TGTGCCAGCAGTGAAGGGACGGTCCTCTCCTACGAGCAGTACTTC.

There are a few counts of this clone. The V and J genes are TRBV29-1 and TRBJ2-7; D uncertain. This CDR3 comprises 12 residues. V lost 0 bases and J lost 2, with 5 bases in between. CDR1 SQVTM and CDR2 ANQGSEA come from the germline V gene. The CDR3 loop reads CSVEDAAYEQYF. CDR3 sequence (DNA): TGCAGCGTTGAAGATGCTGCCTACGAGCAGTACTTC.

This clone was seen more than once but under ten times. The chain is built from TRBV4-3 and TRBJ2-3, with TRBD1 matching over 7 bases. This CDR3 region has 16 residues. V dropped 0 bases and J dropped 6; count of bases not matched to a gene: 9. The germline CDR1 and CDR2 sequences are LGHNA and YSLEER. The CDR3 loop reads CASSQEWRQGTDTQYF. DNA of the CDR3: TGCGCCAGCAGCCAAGAGTGGAGACAGGGAACCGATACGCAGTATTTT.

As DNA, the CDR3 is TGTGCCAGCAGCCGCTTGGGGGCCTCCTACGAGCAGTACTTC. Translation: CASSRLGASYEQYF. J is TRBJ2-7 and V is TRBV5-4, with a possible D match to TRBD1 (6 bases). Trimming shortened V by 4 bases and J by 0 bases, and 11 bases separated the two germline ends. The CDR3 runs 14 residues. Germline CDR1 reads SGHNT; CDR2 reads YYREEE (reference sequence).

The CDR3 DNA reads TGCAGCGTAAGTGGACAGGACTATGGCTACACCTTC. Its translation is CSVSGQDYGYTF. This chain links TRBV29-1 with TRBJ1-2, with TRBD1 matching 7 bases. In germline, CDR1 is SQVTM, CDR2 ANQGSEA. The CDR3 is 12 residues long. The V segment lost 6 bases and the J segment 3 bases; nucleotides outside the gene matches: 4.

This clone appeared a few times. V and J are TRBV30 and TRBJ2-7; D remains unclear. The germline V and J ends were trimmed by 0 bases and 5 bases, with 5 bases remaining between them. This CDR3 comprises 11 residues. CDR1 and CDR2 (germline): GTSNPN, SVGIG (reference sequence). This CDR3 is CAWSVSDEQYF. CDR3 bases: TGTGCCTGGAGTGTCAGTGACGAGCAGTACTTC.

The chain carries TRBV4-2 and TRBJ2-7; D is ambiguous. The CDR3 totals 13 residues. V lost 5 bases, J lost 1 base, and 9 bases lay in between. Per the germline V gene, CDR1 is LGHNA and CDR2 is YNFKEQ. The CDR3 protein is CASSLQTSYEQYF. The CDR3 nucleotides read TGTGCCAGCAGCTTACAGACTTCCTACGAGCAGTACTTC.

This chain uses TRBV14 with TRBJ2-7, with TRBD1 matching over 10 bases. Per the germline V gene, CDR1 is SGHDN and CDR2 is FVKESK. Unmatched junction bases numbered 8, after V lost 5 bases and J lost 7 bases. The CDR3 consists of 14 residues. CDR3 amino acids: CASSARDRGVEQYF. CDR3 DNA: TGTGCCAGCAGCGCTCGGGACAGGGGTGTGGAGCAGTACTTC. The entire variable domain, with the rest obtained from reference TRBV14 and TRBJ2-7, is as follows: EAGVTQFPSHSVIEKGQTVTLRCDPISGHDNLYWYRRVMGKEIKFLLHFVKESKQDESGMPNNRFLAERTGGTYSTLKVQPAELEDSGVYFCASSARDRGVEQYFGPGTRLTVT.

The genes are TRBV13 and TRBJ1-1, with unresolved D. The CDR3 totals 13 residues. The germline gives CDR1 PRHDT, CDR2 FYEKMQ (reference sequence). V gave up 0 bases and J gave up 3 bases, with 5 bases separating them. The CDR3 nucleotides read TGTGCCAGCAGCTTAGGGAGACACACTGAAGCTTTCTTT. Residues: CASSLGRHTEAFF.

The chain carries TRBV29-1 and TRBJ2-7; 7 bases are shared with TRBD1. V was pared by 6 bases and J by 5 bases, with 10 bases of the junction left unmatched. Germline values: CDR1 SQVTM, CDR2 ANQGSEA. This CDR3 region has 13 residues. The CDR3 reads CSVRGLPSDEQYF. The CDR3 nucleotides are TGCAGCGTGAGGGGGCTCCCGTCGGACGAGCAGTACTTC.

V usage is TRBV30 and J usage is TRBJ2-5; D is unresolved. The J call may be mistaken, given a closer DNA end match to TRBJ2-7. In germline, CDR1 is GTSNPN, CDR2 SVGIG (reference sequence). This CDR3 is 16 amino acids long. The CDR3 nucleotides are TGTGCCTGGAGCCATCTTTTCATGGAAGCGTCCTACGAGCAGTACTTC. This sequence encodes CAWSHLFMEASYEQYF.

This clone was observed a handful of times. This CDR3 is CSVSQGAGELFF. The CDR3 DNA is TGCAGCGTTTCACAGGGGGCCGGGGAGCTGTTTTTT. This chain connects TRBV29-1 to TRBJ2-2; 8 bases fit TRBD1. V shed 5 bases, J shed 6 bases, and the junction held 2 bases outside the gene matches. The CDR3 is made up of 12 amino acids. Germline V gene sequence: CDR1 SQVTM, CDR2 ANQGSEA.

The CDR3 spells CAIRQVRGGRNTEAFF. The CDR3 bases are TGTGCCATCAGGCAGGTCAGGGGGGGTCGGAACACTGAAGCTTTCTTT. The V gene is TRBV10-3, the J gene TRBJ1-1, with 7 bases lining up with TRBD1. Germline assignment: CDR1 ENHRY and CDR2 SYGVKD. This CDR3 spans 16 amino acids. The J segment lost 1 base and the V segment lost 6 bases, leaving 11 bases of the junction unmatched.

This clone was counted ten times or more. The chain is built from TRBV5-1 and TRBJ2-2; D possibly corresponds to TRBD1 (5 bases). V lost 0 bases and J 1 base, leaving 10 bases between the germline ends. This CDR3 contains 16 residues. From germline, CDR1 is SGHRS and CDR2 YFSETQ. The CDR3 DNA reads as TGCGCCAGCAGCTTGGGCGGCCAGGGGAACACCGGGGAGCTGTTTTTT. As protein: CASSLGGQGNTGELFF.

The chain recombines TRBV27 with TRBJ2-5, with 10 bases lining up with TRBD1. V lost 5 bases, J lost 5 bases, and 8 bases stayed unmatched. CDR1 and CDR2 from the germline V gene are MNHEY and SMNVEV (reference sequence). This CDR3 has 15 amino acids. CDR3 nucleotides: TGTGCCAGCAGTCCTCTGACAGGGGGCGGGGAGACCCAGTACTTC. Translating gives CASSPLTGGGETQYF.

V gene TRBV11-2 combines with J gene TRBJ2-3; possibly TRBD2 for D (7 bases). This CDR3 region has 17 residues. V lost 3 bases, J lost 2 bases, and 18 bases lay in between. Germline V gives CDR1 SGHAT, CDR2 FQNNGV. The CDR3 DNA reads TGTGCCAGCAGCTTCTCCGGGTGGGGGGGGCCCACAGATACGCAGTATTTT. Amino acid sequence: CASSFSGWGGPTDTQYF.

This chain links TRBV7-9 with TRBJ1-4; TRBD1 matches 8 bases. Trimming cost V 4 bases and J 10 bases; bases outside gene matches: 11. The CDR3 sequence is 15 residues long. In germline, CDR1 is SEHNR, CDR2 FQNEAQ (reference sequence). The DNA for the CDR3 is TGTGCCAGCAGCTCCAACGGACAGGGAGACGGAAAACTGTTTTTT. Amino acids: CASSSNGQGDGKLFF.

This clone was recorded a few times. CDR3 protein: CASSYGRRWDGEAFF. The DNA for the CDR3 is TGTGCCAGCAGTTACGGTAGGCGATGGGACGGTGAAGCTTTCTTT. The V call is TRBV6-5, the J call TRBJ1-1; weak D call: TRBD1 (5 bases). The CDR3 sequence is 15 residues long. V was clipped by 2 bases and J by 7 bases, with 17 bases between them. The germline V gene has CDR1 MNHEY and CDR2 SVGAGI.

The chain carries TRBV7-9 and TRBJ2-5; 7 bases fit TRBD1. The trim removed 3 bases at V and 5 bases at J, leaving 3 bases unmatched. The CDR3 totals 13 residues. Germline V gene data show CDR1 as SEHNR and CDR2 as FQNEAQ (reference sequence). The CDR3 DNA reads as TGTGCCAGCAGCTTTACAGGGGTGGAGACCCAGTACTTC. Translated: CASSFTGVETQYF. The entire variable domain, with the rest obtained from reference TRBV7-9 and TRBJ2-5, is as follows: DTGVSQNPRHKITKRGQNVTFRCDPISEHNRLYWYRQTLGQGPEFLTYFQNEAQLEKSRLLSDRFSAERPKGSFSTLEIQRTEQGDSAMYLCASSFTGVETQYFGPGTRLLVL.

This clone came up a few times. The J gene is TRBJ1-3, the V gene TRBV14; unclear D gene. This CDR3 region has 16 residues. Germline loops: CDR1 SGHDN, CDR2 FVKESK. Trimming stripped 1 base from V and 4 bases from J, with 14 bases between. This chain's CDR3 is CASSQGLVAAGNTIYF. The CDR3 DNA reads as TGTGCCAGCAGCCAAGGGTTAGTTGCGGCGGGAAACACCATATATTTT.

This clone has more than one count but fewer than ten. V and J are TRBV27 and TRBJ2-2; no firm D call. Trimming took off 5 bases at V and 0 bases at J, with 4 bases between the two ends. The CDR3 has 13 amino acids. CDR1 is MNHEY and CDR2 is SMNVEV in the germline V gene (reference sequence). CDR3 sequence reads: CASSRTNTGELFF. CDR3 DNA sequence: TGTGCCAGCAGTCGGACGAACACCGGGGAGCTGTTTTTT.

The V call is TRBV5-6, the J call TRBJ2-7; D is uncertain. With 3 bases removed from V and 7 bases from J, the gap between germline ends came to 17 bases. CDR3 length: 14 amino acids. Germline-derived CDR1 and CDR2 are SGHDT and YYEEEE. DNA for the CDR3: TGTGCCAGCAGCTCCGGGCCTCTGATCTGGGAGCAGTACTTC. Its translation is CASSSGPLIWEQYF.

This clone was detected only a few times. The chain has TRBV29-1 and TRBJ2-3; D uncertain. The CDR3 contains 15 residues. V lost 6 bases to trimming and J lost 6 bases, with 22 bases between them. Germline assignment: CDR1 SQVTM and CDR2 ANQGSEA. The CDR3 sequence is CSVKGWVGHLDTQYF. The CDR3 nucleotides are TGCAGCGTGAAAGGTTGGGTGGGTCATCTGGATACGCAGTATTTT.

This clone was observed a few times. The rearrangement uses TRBV29-1 and TRBJ2-1, with D tentatively TRBD2 (6 bases). The CDR3 is made up of 14 amino acids. Per germline, CDR1 SQVTM and CDR2 ANQGSEA. Trimming cost V 7 bases and J 8 bases, with 21 bases left between them. Written as DNA, the CDR3 is TGCAGCGCCCGGGACTCCGTTTCTGAGCATGAGCAGTTCTTC. It specifies CSARDSVSEHEQFF.

The chain joins TRBV27 to TRBJ2-2; D might be TRBD2 (6 bases). This CDR3 is 16 amino acids long. V lost 2 bases and J lost 7, with 17 bases in between. Germline CDR1 and CDR2: MNHEY and SMNVEV (reference sequence). The CDR3 here is CASSLRASEGIGELFF. For the CDR3, the DNA is TGTGCCAGCAGTTTAAGGGCTAGCGAGGGAATCGGGGAGCTGTTTTTT.

The V and J genes are TRBV19 and TRBJ2-2; D remains unclear. Trimming removed 7 bases at V and 0 bases at J, with 6 bases between. The germline V gene has CDR1 LNHDA and CDR2 SQIVND (reference sequence). The CDR3 has 13 amino acids. The CDR3 nucleotides are TGTGCCAGTATGACGACGAACACCGGGGAGCTGTTTTTT. This codes for CASMTTNTGELFF. The whole variable domain, remainder taken from reference TRBV19 and TRBJ2-2, is DGGITQSPKYLFRKEGQNVTLSCEQNLNHDAMYWYRQDPGQGLRLIYYSQIVNDFQKGDIAEGYSVSREKKESFPLTVTSAQKNPTAFYLCASMTTNTGELFFGEGSRLTVL.

This chain connects TRBV4-2 to TRBJ2-7; D gene ambiguous. The V and J ends lost 0 bases and 1 base respectively, with 7 bases between them. The CDR3 sequence is 14 residues long. Germline V gene data show CDR1 as LGHNA and CDR2 as YNFKEQ. The CDR3, as DNA: TGTGCCAGCAGCCAAGAGGGCGGTTCCTACGAGCAGTACTTC. Residues: CASSQEGGSYEQYF.

This chain links TRBV5-6 with TRBJ1-5, with D possibly matching TRBD1 (5 bases). Germline V gene data show CDR1 as SGHDT and CDR2 as YYEEEE. Deletions cut 6 bases from V and 4 bases from J, with 11 bases between. The CDR3 spans 13 residues. CDR3: CASTSWGNQPQHF. Written as DNA, the CDR3 is TGTGCCAGCACTAGCTGGGGGAATCAGCCCCAGCATTTT.